One sample yielded the 9 T cell receptor beta chains listed below, sequenced in a study of T cell responses to AZD1222 COVID-19 vaccine. Sequencing was performed with immunoSEQ multiplex PCR; in TCRdb, only in-frame clones are kept and a portion is missing. Of some 130,000 clones listed, about 87% are singletons. Specimen: peripheral blood, collected on day 0 of AZD1222 vaccination. These receptors came from an adult in good health.

This chain links TRBV7-3 with TRBJ2-1; maybe TRBD2 (6 bases). Trimming shortened V by 1 base and J by 9 bases, and 13 bases separated the two germline ends. The germline V gene has CDR1 SGHTA and CDR2 FQGTGA. This CDR3 is built from 14 residues. CDR3 DNA: TGTGCCAGCAGCTTAAAACCCGTCGGGGGTGAGCAGTTCTTC. It codes for CASSLKPVGGEQFF.

This chain joins TRBV30 and TRBJ1-2; D might be TRBD1 (6 bases). The V and J ends lost 1 base and 8 bases respectively, with 17 bases between them. The CDR3 runs to 14 residues. CDR1 is GTSNPN and CDR2 is SVGIG in the germline V gene (reference sequence). The CDR3: CAWSEPWGPRGYTF. CDR3 bases: TGTGCCTGGAGTGAGCCTTGGGGGCCGAGAGGCTACACCTTC.

The chain recombines TRBV6-5 with TRBJ2-7; D is possibly TRBD2 (5 bases). The V end was cut by 6 bases, the J end by 5 bases, with 14 bases between. Germline V gene lookup returns CDR1 MNHEY and CDR2 SVGAGI. This CDR3 has 13 amino acids. CDR3 in amino acids: CASSALMRDEQYF. Here the CDR3 DNA reads TGTGCCAGCAGCGCATTGATGCGGGACGAGCAGTACTTC.

This rearrangement joins TRBV9 to TRBJ2-7; possibly TRBD1 or TRBD2 for D (5 bases each). V lost 0 bases and J lost 4, with 11 bases in between. The CDR3 runs to 14 residues. Germline CDR1 SGDLS, CDR2 YYNGEE. The CDR3 is CASSVAGWTYEQYF. The CDR3 region has the DNA TGTGCCAGCAGCGTAGCGGGATGGACATACGAGCAGTACTTC.

This clone was seen only once. The chain couples TRBV5-1 to TRBJ2-3; no firm D call. V was shortened by 0 bases and J by 0 bases, with 8 bases between the two germline ends. In germline, CDR1 is SGHRS, CDR2 YFSETQ. The CDR3 loop spans 15 amino acids. CDR3 amino acids: CASSLAVPSTDTQYF. The CDR3 nucleotides are TGCGCCAGCAGCTTGGCGGTCCCTAGCACAGATACGCAGTATTTT.

The chain is built from TRBV7-9 and TRBJ1-4, with no clear D. Trimming pared 5 bases from V and 8 bases from J, leaving 12 bases between. This CDR3 has 13 amino acids. Germline V gene sequence: CDR1 SEHNR, CDR2 FQNEAQ (reference sequence). CDR3 protein: CASSIETEEKLFF. DNA for the CDR3: TGTGCCAGCAGCATCGAGACTGAGGAAAAACTGTTTTTT.

The chain couples TRBV21-1 to TRBJ1-4. TRBV21-1 is a pseudogene segment. The CDR3 has 16 amino acids. The CDR3 loop is CASSNRCDATNEKLFF. The CDR3 DNA sequence: TGTGCCAGCAGCAACCGATGTGATGCAACTAATGAAAAACTGTTTTTT.

The V call is TRBV3-1 (or the pseudogene TRBV3-2), the J call TRBJ1-2; no reliable D call. The CDR3 extends over 15 amino acids. V was clipped by 4 bases and J by 3 bases, with 15 bases between them. Per germline, CDR1 LGHDT and CDR2 YNNKEL (reference sequence). CDR3 protein: CASSPLAGFDYGYTF. CDR3 in DNA: TGTGCCAGCAGCCCCCTGGCGGGGTTCGACTATGGCTACACCTTC.

V gene TRBV28 combines with J gene TRBJ1-5, with TRBD1 as a possible D gene (5 bases). Germline V gene data show CDR1 as MDHEN and CDR2 as SYDVKM. V lost 7 bases and J lost 5, with 15 bases in between. The CDR3 length is 14 residues. CDR3 DNA: TGTGCCAGCACTAGGGGCCAGTGGCATCAGCCCCAGCATTTT. Encoded protein: CASTRGQWHQPQHF. Full variable domain (missing parts from reference TRBV28 and TRBJ1-5): DVKVTQSSRYLVKRTGEKVFLECVQDMDHENMFWYRQDPGLGLRLIYFSYDVKMKEKGDIPEGYSVSREKKERFSLILESASTNQTSMYLCASTRGQWHQPQHFGDGTRLSIL.